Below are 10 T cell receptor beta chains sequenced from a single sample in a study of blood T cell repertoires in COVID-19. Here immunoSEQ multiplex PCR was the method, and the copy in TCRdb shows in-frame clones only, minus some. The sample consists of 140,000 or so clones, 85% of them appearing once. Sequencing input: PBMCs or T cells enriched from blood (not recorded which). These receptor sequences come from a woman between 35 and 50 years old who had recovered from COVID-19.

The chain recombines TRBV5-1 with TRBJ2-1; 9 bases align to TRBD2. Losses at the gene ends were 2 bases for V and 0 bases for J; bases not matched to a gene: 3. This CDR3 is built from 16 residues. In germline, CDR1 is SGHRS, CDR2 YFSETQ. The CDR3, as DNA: TGCGCCAGCAGCTTCCAGCGGGAGGCCTCCTACAATGAGCAGTTCTTC. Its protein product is CASSFQREASYNEQFF.

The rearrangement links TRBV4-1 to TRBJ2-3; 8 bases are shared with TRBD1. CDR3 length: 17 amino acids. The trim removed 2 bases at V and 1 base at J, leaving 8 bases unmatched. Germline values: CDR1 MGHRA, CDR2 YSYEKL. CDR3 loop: CASSQSHGQGGTDTQYF. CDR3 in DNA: TGCGCCAGCAGCCAAAGCCACGGACAGGGAGGCACAGATACGCAGTATTTT.

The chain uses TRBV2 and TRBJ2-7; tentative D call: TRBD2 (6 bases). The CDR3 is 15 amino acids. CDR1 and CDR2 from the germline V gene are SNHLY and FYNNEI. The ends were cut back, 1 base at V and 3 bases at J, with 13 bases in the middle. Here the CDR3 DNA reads TGTGCCAGCAGTGAAGTCGGGGGAGGAAACTACGAGCAGTACTTC. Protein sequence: CASSEVGGGNYEQYF.

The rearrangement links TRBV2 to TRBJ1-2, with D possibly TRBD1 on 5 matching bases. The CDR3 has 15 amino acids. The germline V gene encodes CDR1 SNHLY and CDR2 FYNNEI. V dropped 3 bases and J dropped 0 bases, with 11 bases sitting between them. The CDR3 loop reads CASSDPRQTNYGYTF. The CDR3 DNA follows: TGTGCCAGCAGTGATCCCCGACAGACTAACTATGGCTACACCTTC.

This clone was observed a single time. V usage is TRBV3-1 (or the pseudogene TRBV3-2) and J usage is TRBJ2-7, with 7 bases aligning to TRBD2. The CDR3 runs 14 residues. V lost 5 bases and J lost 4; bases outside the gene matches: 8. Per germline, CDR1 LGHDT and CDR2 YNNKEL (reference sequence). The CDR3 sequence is CASSIGLVYYEQYF. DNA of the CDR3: TGTGCCAGCAGCATAGGACTAGTATATTACGAGCAGTACTTC.

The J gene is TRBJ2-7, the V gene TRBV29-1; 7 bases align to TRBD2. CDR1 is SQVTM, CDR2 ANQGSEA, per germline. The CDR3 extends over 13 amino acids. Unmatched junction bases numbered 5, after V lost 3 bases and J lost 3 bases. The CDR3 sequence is CSVEAGGSYEQYF. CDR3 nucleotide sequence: TGCAGCGTTGAGGCAGGCGGGAGCTACGAGCAGTACTTC.

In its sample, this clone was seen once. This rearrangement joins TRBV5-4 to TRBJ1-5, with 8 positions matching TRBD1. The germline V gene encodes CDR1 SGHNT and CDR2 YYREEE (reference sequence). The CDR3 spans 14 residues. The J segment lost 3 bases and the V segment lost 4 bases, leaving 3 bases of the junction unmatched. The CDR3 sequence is CASSAQGANQPQHF. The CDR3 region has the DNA TGTGCCAGCAGCGCCCAGGGGGCCAATCAGCCCCAGCATTTT.

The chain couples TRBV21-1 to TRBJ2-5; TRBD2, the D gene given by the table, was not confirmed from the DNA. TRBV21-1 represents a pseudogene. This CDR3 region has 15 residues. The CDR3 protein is CASPLKRRFQETQYF. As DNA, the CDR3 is TGTGCCAGCCCTCTCAAGCGACGGTTCCAAGAGACCCAGTACTTC.

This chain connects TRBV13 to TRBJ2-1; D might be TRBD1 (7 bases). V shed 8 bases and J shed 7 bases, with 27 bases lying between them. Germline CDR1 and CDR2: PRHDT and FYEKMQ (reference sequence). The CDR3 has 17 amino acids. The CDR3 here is CASRMEGAGVLGNEQFF. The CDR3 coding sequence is TGTGCCAGCCGGATGGAGGGGGCTGGGGTCCTTGGGAATGAGCAGTTCTTC. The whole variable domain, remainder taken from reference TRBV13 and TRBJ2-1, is AAGVIQSPRHLIKEKRETATLKCYPIPRHDTVYWYQQGPGQDPQFLISFYEKMQSDKGSIPDRFSAQQFSDYHSELNMSSLELGDSALYFCASRMEGAGVLGNEQFFGPGTRLTVL.

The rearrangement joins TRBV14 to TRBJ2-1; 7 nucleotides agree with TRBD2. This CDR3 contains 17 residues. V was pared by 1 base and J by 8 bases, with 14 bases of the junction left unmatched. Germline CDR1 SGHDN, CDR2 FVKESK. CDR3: CASSQVGGSGPGDEQFF. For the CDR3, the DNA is TGTGCCAGCAGCCAAGTTGGCGGGAGCGGCCCGGGTGATGAGCAGTTCTTC.